The sequence of this TCR beta chain was determined in a study of identical twins. MiXCR was run by TCRdb on the 5' RACE reads, yielding one entry per CDR3 protein. Counted here are about 210,000 distinct CDR3 sequences, around 9.6% occurring once; the ten biggest clones make up about 5.2%. This clonotype was observed a few times. The J segment lost 5 bases and the V segment lost 7 bases, leaving 12 bases of the junction unmatched. The CDR3 runs to 15 residues. The germline V gene has CDR1 MNHNS and CDR2 SASEGT. This chain connects TRBV6-1 to TRBJ2-5, with 8 bases fitting TRBD2. The clonotype was recovered from a young woman in good health. Sequencing was carried out using memory (CD45RO+) T cells sorted from blood. CDR3 coding DNA: TGTGCCAGCATGCGCGGGGGGATACGTCGGGAGACCCAGTACTTC. This sequence encodes CASMRGGIRRETQYF.